These 21 T cell receptor beta chains were sequenced from one sample in a study of blood T cell repertoires in COVID-19. Using immunoSEQ multiplex PCR, the repertoire was profiled, and TCRdb retains in-frame clones only, with some absent. The sample contains fewer than 250,000 clones, just under 85% of which appear only once. The sample comprised peripheral blood. These receptors all come from an older woman with active or convalescent COVID-19.

The chain carries TRBV11-3 and TRBJ2-7; D is possibly TRBD1 (5 bases). The CDR3 has 15 residues. The germline CDR1 and CDR2 sequences are SGHNT and YENEEA. V lost 3 bases, J lost 7 bases, and 19 bases lay in between. CDR3 sequence: CASSFEDTRPGEQYF. As DNA, the CDR3 is TGTGCCAGCAGCTTTGAGGACACCCGCCCAGGGGAGCAGTACTTC.

The chain is built from TRBV7-8 and TRBJ2-1, with unresolved D. V lost 2 bases and J 8 bases, leaving 4 bases between the germline ends. The CDR3 contains 11 residues. Per germline, CDR1 SGHVS and CDR2 FQNEAQ. The CDR3: CASSLLDEQFF. CDR3 sequence (DNA): TGTGCCAGCAGCTTACTCGATGAGCAGTTCTTC.

V gene TRBV11-2 combines with J gene TRBJ2-1; tentatively, D is TRBD2 (7 bases). Germline V gene data show CDR1 as SGHAT and CDR2 as FQNNGV. The CDR3 length is 17 residues. Trimming left V 4 bases short and J 2 bases short, with 18 bases between. The DNA of the CDR3 is TGTGCCAGCAGCTCACTAGACCTGGGGGGGCCCTACAATGAGCAGTTCTTC. It yields the protein CASSSLDLGGPYNEQFF. The full variable domain, rest sourced from reference TRBV11-2 and TRBJ2-1, is EAGVAQSPRYKIIEKRQSVAFWCNPISGHATLYWYQQILGQGPKLLIQFQNNGVVDDSQLPKDRFSAERLKGVDSTLKIQPAKLEDSAVYLCASSSLDLGGPYNEQFFGPGTRLTVL.

This clone was seen ten or more times. The chain is built from TRBV27 and TRBJ1-2, with a tentative D call TRBD1 (6 bases). V gave up 5 bases and J gave up 6 bases, with 19 bases separating them. This CDR3 spans 15 amino acids. Germline CDR1 MNHEY, CDR2 SMNVEV (reference sequence). CDR3 residues: CASSPYRDPRDGYTF. The CDR3 DNA is TGTGCCAGCAGTCCCTACAGGGACCCCAGGGATGGCTACACCTTC.

V and J are TRBV21-1 and TRBJ2-1; TRBD2, as called in the table, went unchecked against the DNA. TRBV21-1 is a listed pseudogene. This CDR3 is 17 amino acids long. CDR3 nucleotide sequence: TGTGCCAGCAGAGGCGGGGGCCGCGGGAGGGCCCTTCATGAGCAGTTCTTC. It translates to CASRGGGRGRALHEQFF.

The rearrangement joins TRBV29-1 to TRBJ1-2, with 9 bases aligning to TRBD1. The CDR3 has 14 residues. V shed 6 bases and J 7 bases; nucleotides not matched to a gene: 12. Germline assignment: CDR1 SQVTM and CDR2 ANQGSEA. The CDR3 DNA sequence: TGCAGCGTCGTCCGGGACAGGGATGGGGGTGGCTACACCTTC. Translating it yields CSVVRDRDGGGYTF.

This clone occurred a few times. V usage is TRBV6-5 and J usage is TRBJ1-2; D gene uncertain. V dropped 7 bases and J dropped 4 bases, with 13 bases sitting between them. The CDR3 is 13 amino acids. Per germline, CDR1 MNHEY and CDR2 SVGAGI. The CDR3 nucleotides are TGTGCCAGCACCCGACACGCGAGCTATGGCTACACCTTC. Translating gives CASTRHASYGYTF.

The chain joins TRBV27 to TRBJ2-5; weak D call: TRBD1 (6 bases). Germline lookup yields CDR1 MNHEY and CDR2 SMNVEV (reference sequence). Trimming pared 4 bases from V and 5 bases from J, leaving 20 bases between. This CDR3 has 16 amino acids. The CDR3 nucleotides read TGTGCCAGCAGTTCTGGGGGCGGTTGGGGCCGGGAGACCCAGTACTTC. It encodes CASSSGGGWGRETQYF.

The chain combines TRBV7-9 with TRBJ1-1; tentative D call: TRBD1 (5 bases). CDR1 and CDR2 from the germline V gene are SEHNR and FQNEAQ (reference sequence). This CDR3 contains 15 residues. The V and J ends lost 2 bases and 0 bases respectively, with 10 bases between them. CDR3 in amino acids: CASSLSAGMNTEAFF. The CDR3 coding sequence is TGTGCCAGCAGCTTATCAGCAGGGATGAACACTGAAGCTTTCTTT.

The chain links TRBV6-2 or TRBV6-3 to TRBJ1-5; D gene ambiguous. The V end was cut by 2 bases, the J end by 3 bases, with 14 bases between. This CDR3 is built from 16 residues. Germline V CDR1 and CDR2: MNHEY, SVGEGT. The CDR3 loop is CASSYAAGRDNQPQHF. The CDR3 bases are TGTGCCAGCAGTTACGCCGCCGGGAGGGACAATCAGCCCCAGCATTTT.

The chain is built from TRBV5-1 and TRBJ2-5; tentatively, D is TRBD1 (5 bases). Germline CDR1 and CDR2: SGHRS and YFSETQ. Trimming left V 0 bases short and J 5 bases short, with 11 bases between. This CDR3 is 14 amino acids long. CDR3 region: CASSLAGRVETQYF. For the CDR3, the DNA is TGCGCCAGCAGCTTGGCCGGCAGGGTGGAGACCCAGTACTTC. The whole variable domain, filled in from reference TRBV5-1 and TRBJ2-5, reads KAGVTQTPRYLIKTRGQQVTLSCSPISGHRSVSWYQQTPGQGLQFLFEYFSETQRNKGNFPGRFSGRQFSNSRSEMNVSTLELGDSALYLCASSLAGRVETQYFGPGTRLLVL.

The V call is TRBV28, the J call TRBJ2-7, with a possible D match to TRBD1 (6 bases). Germline V lookup: CDR1 MDHEN, CDR2 SYDVKM. The CDR3 contains 16 residues. V was cut by 2 bases and J by 2 bases, with 16 bases left in between. The CDR3 spells CASSLQRWGQTYEQYV. Here the CDR3 DNA reads TGTGCCAGCAGTTTACAACGTTGGGGGCAAACCTACGAGCAGTACGTC.

The chain employs TRBV28 and TRBJ1-4; 7 nucleotides line up with TRBD1. The CDR3 is 14 amino acids. The germline V gene encodes CDR1 MDHEN and CDR2 SYDVKM. Trimming removed 4 bases from V and 3 bases from J; junction bases left unmatched: 2. This CDR3 reads CASSWDRANEKLFF. The CDR3 DNA reads TGTGCCAGCAGTTGGGACAGAGCTAATGAAAAACTGTTTTTT.

This chain uses TRBV4-1 with TRBJ1-5; possibly TRBD1 for D (6 bases). In germline, CDR1 is MGHRA, CDR2 YSYEKL. The CDR3 has 19 amino acids. V was pared by 0 bases and J by 0 bases, with 18 bases between. The CDR3 nucleotides read TGCGCCAGCAGCCAAGATCCCCCTTGGACAGTTTATAGCAATCAGCCCCAGCATTTT. Protein product: CASSQDPPWTVYSNQPQHF.

The chain employs TRBV28 and TRBJ1-2; D gene uncertain. Germline V gene data show CDR1 as MDHEN and CDR2 as SYDVKM. The CDR3 length is 11 residues. Trimming took off 11 bases at V and 5 bases at J, with 12 bases between the two ends. CDR3 nucleotide sequence: TGTGCCCTCCGGGAGAGTTATGGCTACACCTTC. It is translated as CALRESYGYTF.

The V and J genes are TRBV28 and TRBJ2-3; 14 bases align to TRBD2. Trimming at V came to 6 bases and at J to 2 bases, leaving 7 bases not matched to a gene. CDR1 and CDR2 from the germline V gene are MDHEN and SYDVKM. The CDR3 contains 17 residues. The CDR3 here is CASSRLAGGGITDTQYF. The CDR3 DNA reads TGTGCCAGCAGCCGACTAGCGGGGGGGGGAATCACAGATACGCAGTATTTT.

This clone was recorded only once. V usage is TRBV20-1 and J usage is TRBJ2-3; 7 nucleotides align to TRBD2. The CDR3 has 18 residues. The germline gives CDR1 DFQATT, CDR2 SNEGSKA (reference sequence). J lost 4 bases, V lost 3 bases, and 19 bases had no gene match. The chain's CDR3 is CSASAPSGPVSGADTQYF. CDR3 in DNA: TGCAGTGCTAGTGCTCCTAGCGGACCTGTCTCAGGTGCAGATACGCAGTATTTT.

This rearrangement joins TRBV28 to TRBJ1-4; possible D gene TRBD1, 5 bases. The CDR3 has 12 residues. With 3 bases removed from V and 8 bases from J, the gap between germline ends came to 7 bases. The germline V gene encodes CDR1 MDHEN and CDR2 SYDVKM. CDR3 residues: CASSFRGEKLFF. The CDR3 coding sequence is TGTGCCAGCAGTTTCCGGGGGGAAAAACTGTTTTTT.

The chain has TRBV27 and TRBJ2-5; 9 bases map to TRBD1. Losses at the gene ends were 4 bases for V and 4 bases for J; bases not matched to a gene: 7. CDR1 MNHEY and CDR2 SMNVEV come from the germline V gene (reference sequence). The CDR3 covers 15 residues. In nucleotides, the CDR3 is TGTGCCAGCAGTTCAATACAGGGGGCTACAGAGACCCAGTACTTC. Translated: CASSSIQGATETQYF.

J is TRBJ2-3 and V is TRBV3-1 (or the pseudogene TRBV3-2); 7 positions agree with TRBD2. Germline lookup yields CDR1 LGHDT and CDR2 YNNKEL (reference sequence). Trimming took 7 bases from V and 1 from J; bases not matched to a gene: 2. This CDR3 has 13 amino acids. The CDR3: CASTAGGTDTQYF. CDR3 sequence (DNA): TGTGCCAGCACTGCGGGGGGCACAGATACGCAGTATTTT.

The J gene is TRBJ1-2, the V gene TRBV6-1; D is possibly TRBD1 (5 bases). The CDR3 sequence is 15 residues long. Germline V gene sequence: CDR1 MNHNS, CDR2 SASEGT. V dropped 1 base and J dropped 3 bases, with 12 bases sitting between them. The CDR3 region is CASSEGGTNYYGYTF. DNA for the CDR3: TGTGCCAGCAGTGAAGGCGGGACCAACTACTATGGCTACACCTTC.